These 22 T cell receptor beta chains originate from one sample sequenced in a study of T-cell memory formation after mild COVID-19 (dated by TCRdb to 2020 to 2022). The receptor library was made with 5' RACE. TCRdb records Illumina NovaSeq 6000 as the sequencer. TCRdb itself trimmed the public reads at Q25 with fastp, ran MiXCR and retained productive beta chains. Every CDR3 protein is listed once, alongside the most common genes and DNA of its rows. A total of about 240,000 distinct CDR3 sequences appear in this sample, around a tenth of them only once. 20% to 25% of the sample belongs to the ten largest clones. Material: PBMCs or a T cell subset sorted from them (not recorded which). These receptors were obtained from a man aged 18 to 30 who had mild COVID-19 (a few samples of this study predate the infection). The sample titles of this study are shuffled in the database, so cell type and time point are left out; the donor was told from shared clones.

In this sample, this clonotype turned up a few times. The rearrangement uses TRBV7-3 and TRBJ2-3, with no clear D. This CDR3 region has 14 residues. Per the germline V gene, CDR1 is SGHTA and CDR2 is FQGTGA. V dropped 2 bases and J dropped 4 bases, with 10 bases sitting between them. The DNA of the CDR3 is TGTGCCAGCAGCTTAGAATTCAAGTCAGATACGCAGTATTTT. It yields the protein CASSLEFKSDTQYF.

The rearrangement links TRBV20-1 to TRBJ1-3; maybe TRBD1 (6 bases). The CDR3 has 13 amino acids. Trimming shortened V by 6 bases and J by 3 bases, and 12 bases separated the two germline ends. Germline V CDR1 and CDR2: DFQATT, SNEGSKA (reference sequence). This CDR3 reads CSAGGRDGNTIYF. In DNA form, the CDR3 reads TGCAGTGCCGGGGGCAGGGATGGAAACACCATATATTTT.

The chain has TRBV20-1 and TRBJ1-5; D is uncertain. The CDR3 spans 14 residues. The germline V gene encodes CDR1 DFQATT and CDR2 SNEGSKA (reference sequence). V shed 0 bases and J shed 4 bases, with 10 bases lying between them. In nucleotides, the CDR3 is TGCAGTGCTAGAGATCCGCCGGGAAATCAGCCCCAGCATTTT. Protein product: CSARDPPGNQPQHF.

The DNA for the CDR3 is TGTGCCATCAGTGGGGGGAGATCCTCTGGGGCCAACGTCCTGACTTTC. This codes for CAISGGRSSGANVLTF. The chain is built from TRBV10-3 and TRBJ2-6; tentatively, D is TRBD1 or TRBD2 (5 bases each). The CDR3 runs 16 residues. The V gene's germline CDR1 is ENHRY and CDR2 SYGVKD. Trimming cost V 4 bases and J 0 bases, with 10 bases left between them.

This clonotype was seen a handful of times. The chain carries TRBV6-1 and TRBJ1-4, with 12 bases that match TRBD1. In germline, CDR1 is MNHNS, CDR2 SASEGT. This CDR3 is 15 amino acids long. V dropped 6 bases and J dropped 6; count of bases not matched to a gene: 5. CDR3 sequence (DNA): TGTGCCAGCAGGGTGGGACAGGGGGCCGATGAAAAACTGTTTTTT. Translation: CASRVGQGADEKLFF.

This clonotype was detected a few times. The chain uses TRBV5-1 and TRBJ1-3; D ambiguous. The CDR3 has 13 amino acids. Germline loops: CDR1 SGHRS, CDR2 YFSETQ. Trimming stripped 3 bases from V and 3 bases from J, with 7 bases between. The CDR3, as DNA: TGCGCCAGCAGCTCTCCGGGTGGAAACACCATATATTTT. This codes for CASSSPGGNTIYF. Supplemented by reference TRBV5-1 and TRBJ1-3, the full variable domain reads KAGVTQTPRYLIKTRGQQVTLSCSPISGHRSVSWYQQTPGQGLQFLFEYFSETQRNKGNFPGRFSGRQFSNSRSEMNVSTLELGDSALYLCASSSPGGNTIYFGEGSWLTVV.

This clonotype has just a few counts. CDR3 DNA: TGCGCCAGCGCCGCCCTAGCGGGGAGCACAGATACGCAGTATTTT. It specifies CASAALAGSTDTQYF. The J gene is TRBJ2-3, the V gene TRBV4-1; TRBD2 matches at 9 bases. CDR3 length equals 15 residues. V was clipped by 8 bases and J by 0 bases; unmatched bases: 6. CDR1 and CDR2 (germline): MGHRA, YSYEKL.

This clonotype was seen a handful of times. This rearrangement joins TRBV4-1 to TRBJ2-3; D is uncertain. V lost 3 bases, J lost 1 base, and 11 bases lay in between. CDR1 and CDR2 from the germline V gene are MGHRA and YSYEKL. This CDR3 comprises 15 residues. The CDR3 coding sequence is TGCGCCAGCAGCCAGTCGCCCTTGGGCACAGATACGCAGTATTTT. Translation gives CASSQSPLGTDTQYF.

This clonotype was seen more than once but under ten times. The V call is TRBV28, the J call TRBJ2-7, with 12 positions matching TRBD2. CDR3 length: 16 residues. The V segment lost 4 bases and the J segment 9 bases; nucleotides outside the gene matches: 13. CDR1 and CDR2 (germline): MDHEN, SYDVKM. The CDR3 region is CASSSRSSGGAQRQYV. CDR3 sequence (DNA): TGTGCCAGCAGTTCTCGATCTAGCGGGGGGGCCCAACGGCAGTACGTC.

This clonotype was observed a few times. CDR3 in DNA: TGTGCCAGCAGCGTAGCTGGAGGGCTAGGGGCAGATACGCAGTATTTT. This codes for CASSVAGGLGADTQYF. This sequence joins TRBV9 and TRBJ2-3; TRBD2 might be the D (6 bases). Looked up from germline, CDR1 is SGDLS and CDR2 is YYNGEE. V shed 0 bases and J shed 4 bases, with 15 bases lying between them. There are 16 residues in the CDR3.

The rearrangement uses TRBV2 and TRBJ2-7, with 8 nucleotides matching TRBD2. Germline V gives CDR1 SNHLY, CDR2 FYNNEI. The CDR3 is 15 residues long. V shed 5 bases and J 4 bases; nucleotides not matched to a gene: 10. The CDR3 sequence: CASSPPGLASYEQYF. CDR3 sequence (DNA): TGTGCCAGCAGTCCCCCAGGACTAGCATCGTACGAGCAGTACTTC.

This chain uses TRBV7-9 with TRBJ2-3; TRBD1 is a possible D gene (7 bases). The V end was cut by 4 bases, the J end by 0 bases, with 14 bases between. Germline V CDR1 and CDR2: SEHNR, FQNEAQ (reference sequence). This CDR3 has 16 residues. DNA of the CDR3: TGTGCCAGCAGCTCTGGGGGGACAGCTAGCACAGATACGCAGTATTTT. It translates to CASSSGGTASTDTQYF.

The sample holds a few counts of this clonotype. This chain connects TRBV19 to TRBJ2-5, with D perhaps given as TRBD1 or TRBD2 (6 bases each). V lost 2 bases to trimming and J lost 5 bases, with 9 bases between them. This CDR3 has 13 residues. Germline assignment: CDR1 LNHDA and CDR2 SQIVND (reference sequence). In DNA form, the CDR3 reads TGTGCCAGTAGTATATCGGGGGCCGAGACCCAGTACTTC. Encoded protein: CASSISGAETQYF.

In its sample, this clonotype was seen a few times. The chain carries TRBV6-2 or TRBV6-3 and TRBJ2-7, with D possibly matching TRBD1 (8 bases). This CDR3 region has 14 residues. The V and J ends lost 5 bases and 8 bases respectively, with 19 bases between them. Per germline, CDR1 MNHEY and CDR2 SVGEGT. Written as DNA, the CDR3 is TGTGCCAGCAGTCCGCGGACAGGGAGGGGGCAGCAGTACGTC. This codes for CASSPRTGRGQQYV.

This clonotype was counted between two and nine times. The J gene is TRBJ1-1, the V gene TRBV7-9; D gene uncertain. Trimming left V 5 bases short and J 7 bases short, with 8 bases between. Germline V gene data show CDR1 as SEHNR and CDR2 as FQNEAQ (reference sequence). The CDR3 is made up of 11 amino acids. The CDR3 here is CASSPGREAFF. The DNA for the CDR3 is TGTGCCAGCAGCCCCGGGCGTGAAGCTTTCTTT.

This clonotype was picked up a small number of times. This sequence joins TRBV5-1 and TRBJ1-2, with D maybe TRBD1 (5 bases). Deletions cut 4 bases from V and 6 bases from J, with 13 bases between. The CDR3 spans 13 residues. Germline V lookup: CDR1 SGHRS, CDR2 YFSETQ. The CDR3 DNA reads as TGCGCCAGCAGCATAGGGGTTCCGAATGGCTACACCTTC. This translates into CASSIGVPNGYTF.

There are a few counts of this clonotype. The rearrangement links TRBV20-1 to TRBJ2-3, with D uncertain. Germline CDR1 reads DFQATT; CDR2 reads SNEGSKA (reference sequence). This CDR3 is 13 amino acids long. V was shortened by 2 bases and J by 0 bases, with 6 bases between the two germline ends. The DNA for the CDR3 is TGCAGTGCTAGAAGCGCTAGCACAGATACGCAGTATTTT. It encodes CSARSASTDTQYF.

The chain carries TRBV20-1 and TRBJ2-1; 9 bases align to TRBD2. J lost 6 bases, V lost 6 bases, and 6 bases had no gene match. The germline V gene encodes CDR1 DFQATT and CDR2 SNEGSKA (reference sequence). This CDR3 is built from 13 residues. CDR3 sequence: CSAYLAGFNEQFF. In nucleotides, the CDR3 is TGCAGTGCCTACCTAGCGGGGTTCAATGAGCAGTTCTTC.

This clonotype was seen only a few times. The J gene is TRBJ1-4, the V gene TRBV15; D is ambiguous. Germline assignment: CDR1 LNHNV and CDR2 YYDKDF (reference sequence). The CDR3 is 14 amino acids. V dropped 8 bases and J dropped 5 bases, with 15 bases sitting between them. CDR3: CATGSRLSNEKLFF. As DNA, the CDR3 is TGTGCCACCGGGTCCAGACTGTCAAATGAAAAACTGTTTTTT.

The V call is TRBV15, the J call TRBJ2-1; D uncertain. This CDR3 comprises 13 residues. Germline values: CDR1 LNHNV, CDR2 YYDKDF (reference sequence). V lost 2 bases and J 9 bases, leaving 11 bases between the germline ends. The CDR3 DNA follows: TGTGCCACCAGCAGACTAGGAGAAACTGAGCAGTTCTTC. This sequence encodes CATSRLGETEQFF.

Remarks on this clonotype: A much more abundant neighbour one base away suggests this may be a read error. The gene calls are TRBV6-5 and TRBJ1-2, with D possibly matching TRBD1 (5 bases). Trimming took 6 bases from V and 7 from J, leaving 15 bases between them. CDR1 and CDR2 from the germline V gene are MNHEY and SVGAGI. CDR3 length equals 13 residues. The CDR3 DNA sequence: TGTGCCAGCAGACGGGGGAAGATCTGTGGCTACACCTTC. This gives the protein CASRRGKICGYTF.

This clonotype appeared a few times. The chain employs TRBV20-1 and TRBJ2-7, with TRBD2 as a possible D gene (5 bases). Trimming removed 4 bases from V and 0 bases from J, with 10 bases in between. In germline, CDR1 is DFQATT, CDR2 SNEGSKA (reference sequence). The CDR3 is 13 residues long. CDR3 amino acids: CSAKRTASYEQYF. CDR3 nucleotide sequence: TGCAGTGCTAAGCGGACCGCCTCCTACGAGCAGTACTTC.